The TCR beta chain described here comes from a study of T cells after yellow fever vaccination. UMIs were added to TCR cDNA along with a universal primer site when it was made by 5'RACE template switching. TCRdb used MiXCR to reprocess the 5' RACE reads, holding one entry per CDR3 protein. The sample includes more than 350,000 distinct CDR3 sequences, approximately 10% of them seen just once. The CDR3 consists of 14 residues. Between the trimmed V and J ends, which lost 1 base and 3 bases, there was a span of 7 bases. The germline CDR1 and CDR2 sequences are MGHRA and YSYEKL. The sample holds a few counts of this clonotype. Its target is not known. Study-wide results and caveats: FACS-sorted repertoires could harbor abundant contaminating bulk-population clonotypes. Weaker, the secondary response had a peak occurring faster, on day 5 versus 15. Overlap between CD4 and CD8 compartments was detected for a small share of clonotypes.

This sequence originates from a man aged 18 to 29 who received the YFV17D yellow fever vaccine. Sequences were derived from PBMCs, sampled on the day of the first yellow fever vaccination. V is TRBV4-1 and J is TRBJ1-5; D not certain. The DNA of the CDR3 is TGCGCCAGCAGCCAAGTAACCTACAATCAGCCCCAGCATTTT. Protein: CASSQVTYNQPQHF.